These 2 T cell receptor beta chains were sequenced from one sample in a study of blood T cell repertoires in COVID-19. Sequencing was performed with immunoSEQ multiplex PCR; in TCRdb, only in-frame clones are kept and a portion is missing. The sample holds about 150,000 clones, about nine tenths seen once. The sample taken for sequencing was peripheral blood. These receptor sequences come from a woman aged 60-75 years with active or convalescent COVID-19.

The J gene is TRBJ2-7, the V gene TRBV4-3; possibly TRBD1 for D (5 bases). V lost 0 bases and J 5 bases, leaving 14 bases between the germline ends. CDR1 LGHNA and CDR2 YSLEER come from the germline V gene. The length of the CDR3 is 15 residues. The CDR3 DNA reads TGCGCCAGCAGCCAAGATGGGGCGAGTTGGAACGAGCAGTACTTC. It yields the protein CASSQDGASWNEQYF.

CDR3 amino acids: CASSLGTGRSSYEQYF. The CDR3 nucleotides read TGTGCCAGCAGCTTAGGTACAGGCAGGAGCTCCTACGAGCAGTACTTC. V and J are TRBV7-8 and TRBJ2-7; TRBD1 is a possible D gene (5 bases). CDR1 and CDR2 from the germline V gene are SGHVS and FQNEAQ. The CDR3 totals 16 residues. V lost 1 base and J 0 bases, leaving 13 bases between the germline ends.